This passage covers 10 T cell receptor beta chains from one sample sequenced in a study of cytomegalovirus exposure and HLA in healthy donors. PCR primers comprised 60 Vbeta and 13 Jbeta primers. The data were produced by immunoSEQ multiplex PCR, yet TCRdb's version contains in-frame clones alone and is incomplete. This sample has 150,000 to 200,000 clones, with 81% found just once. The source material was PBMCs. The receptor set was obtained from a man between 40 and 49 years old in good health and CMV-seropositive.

CDR3 nucleotides: TGTGCCAGCAGTCCGAGGGAAAATCAGCCCCAGCATTTT. Translation gives CASSPRENQPQHF. The chain couples TRBV2 to TRBJ1-5, with unresolved D. The CDR3 spans 13 residues. Germline CDR1 SNHLY, CDR2 FYNNEI. V lost 5 bases to trimming and J lost 4 bases, with 9 bases between them.

The CDR3 reads CSVGLAGVGSRETQYF. In DNA form, the CDR3 reads TGCAGCGTTGGTTTAGCGGGAGTAGGTTCCCGAGAGACCCAGTACTTC. This chain uses TRBV29-1 with TRBJ2-5; 9 bases fit TRBD2. The CDR3 runs 16 residues. V lost 4 bases and J lost 4; bases outside the gene matches: 13. CDR1 SQVTM and CDR2 ANQGSEA come from the germline V gene.

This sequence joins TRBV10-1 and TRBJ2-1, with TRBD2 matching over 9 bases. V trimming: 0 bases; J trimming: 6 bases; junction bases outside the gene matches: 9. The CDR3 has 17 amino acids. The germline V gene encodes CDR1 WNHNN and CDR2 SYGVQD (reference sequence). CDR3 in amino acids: CASSESGRLAGRNEQFF. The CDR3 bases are TGCGCCAGCAGTGAGTCGGGTAGGCTAGCGGGGCGCAATGAGCAGTTCTTC.

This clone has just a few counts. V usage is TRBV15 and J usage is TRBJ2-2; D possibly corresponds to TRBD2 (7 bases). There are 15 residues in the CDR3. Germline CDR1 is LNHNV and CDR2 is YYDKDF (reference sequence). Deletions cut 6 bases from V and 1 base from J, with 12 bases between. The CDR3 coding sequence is TGTGCCACCAGAAGGGGGGGCTTGAACACCGGGGAGCTGTTTTTT. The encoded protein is CATRRGGLNTGELFF.

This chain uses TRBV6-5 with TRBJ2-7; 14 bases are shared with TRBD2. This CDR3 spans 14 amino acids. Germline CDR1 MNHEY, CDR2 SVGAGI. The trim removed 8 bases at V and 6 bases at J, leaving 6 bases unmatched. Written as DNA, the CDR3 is TGTGCCAGCTCCGGACTAGCGGGGGGCGGCGAGCAGTACTTC. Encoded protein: CASSGLAGGGEQYF.

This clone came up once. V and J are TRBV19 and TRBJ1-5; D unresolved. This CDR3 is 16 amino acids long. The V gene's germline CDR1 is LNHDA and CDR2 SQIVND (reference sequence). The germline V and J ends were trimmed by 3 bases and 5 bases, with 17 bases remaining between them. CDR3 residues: CASSIGVSRRDQPQHF. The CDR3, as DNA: TGTGCCAGTAGTATCGGAGTCAGCCGCCGAGATCAGCCCCAGCATTTT.

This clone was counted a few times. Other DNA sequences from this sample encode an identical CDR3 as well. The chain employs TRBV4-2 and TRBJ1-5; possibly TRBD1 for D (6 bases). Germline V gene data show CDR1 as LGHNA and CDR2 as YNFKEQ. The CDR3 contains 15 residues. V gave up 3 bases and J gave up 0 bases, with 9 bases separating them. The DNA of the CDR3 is TGTGCCAGCAGCCAGGAAGGGGGTAGCAATCAGCCCCAGCATTTT. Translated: CASSQEGGSNQPQHF.

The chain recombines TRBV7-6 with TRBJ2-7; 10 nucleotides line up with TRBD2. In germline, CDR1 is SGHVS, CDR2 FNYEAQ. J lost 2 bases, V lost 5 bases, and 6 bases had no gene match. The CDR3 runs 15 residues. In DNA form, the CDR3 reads TGTGCCAGCAGCCCCGGACTAGCGGCTACCTACGAGCAGTACTTC. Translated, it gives CASSPGLAATYEQYF.

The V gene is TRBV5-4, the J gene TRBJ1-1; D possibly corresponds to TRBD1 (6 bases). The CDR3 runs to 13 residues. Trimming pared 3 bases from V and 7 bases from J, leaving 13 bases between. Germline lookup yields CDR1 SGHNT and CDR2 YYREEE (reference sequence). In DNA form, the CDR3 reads TGTGCCAGCAGCTGGGGGACATCTAGTGAAGCTTTCTTT. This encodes CASSWGTSSEAFF.

For the CDR3, the DNA is TGTGCCAGCAGTAGCCGAGAGGCCGGGGAGCTGTTTTTT. Encoded protein: CASSSREAGELFF. This chain links TRBV6-1 with TRBJ2-2; D not certain. V was cut by 5 bases and J by 6 bases, with 10 bases left in between. This CDR3 contains 13 residues. Per germline, CDR1 MNHNS and CDR2 SASEGT.